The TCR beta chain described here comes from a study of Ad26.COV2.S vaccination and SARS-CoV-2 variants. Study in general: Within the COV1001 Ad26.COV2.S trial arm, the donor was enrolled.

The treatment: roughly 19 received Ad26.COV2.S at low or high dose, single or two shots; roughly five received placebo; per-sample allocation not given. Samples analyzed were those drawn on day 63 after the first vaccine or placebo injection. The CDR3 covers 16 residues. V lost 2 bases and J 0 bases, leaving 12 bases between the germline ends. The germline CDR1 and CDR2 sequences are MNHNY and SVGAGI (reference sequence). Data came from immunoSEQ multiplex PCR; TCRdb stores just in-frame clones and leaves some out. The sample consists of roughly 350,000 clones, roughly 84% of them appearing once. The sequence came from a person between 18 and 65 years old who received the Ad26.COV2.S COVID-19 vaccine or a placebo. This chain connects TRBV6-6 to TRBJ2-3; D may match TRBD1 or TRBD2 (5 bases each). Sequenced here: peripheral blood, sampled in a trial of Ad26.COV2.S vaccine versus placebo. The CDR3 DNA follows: TGTGCCAGCAGTTACGGGACCCTTGGGAGCACAGATACGCAGTATTTT. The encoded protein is CASSYGTLGSTDTQYF.